This is a list of T cell receptor beta chains from one sample in a study of CD8+ T cells in alopecia areata. Assay: immunoSEQ multiplex PCR; the TCRdb copy retains only in-frame clones and omits some. The table has about 120,000 clones, about 50% seen once. Sequencing used CD4+ T cells sorted from blood, obtained at week 4, from a patient treated with tofacitinib. These receptor sequences come from a human donor with alopecia areata. The CDR3 runs from the conserved cysteine through the conserved F or W. The D gene is left open where the match is weak. Some rows mark clone size as missing; the rest say once, few, many or name a class of expanded clone.

J | D | V | size | DNA | CDR3
TRBJ2-3 | . | TRBV11-2 | few | TGTGCCAGCAGCTTCTACGGGGGGCCAGATACGCAGTATTTT | CASSFYGGPDTQYF
TRBJ2-2 | . | TRBV30 | . | TGTGCCTGGAGGCGCGGGAACACCGGGGAGCTGTTTTTT | CAWRRGNTGELFF
TRBJ2-3 | . | TRBV7-9 | few | TGTGCCAGCAGCTTAGGATCGGGTACAGATACGCAGTATTTT | CASSLGSGTDTQYF
TRBJ2-7 | TRBD1 | TRBV7-9 | . | TGTGCCAGCAGCTTAGGGACAGGGTACCCCTACGAGCAGTACTTC | CASSLGTGYPYEQYF
TRBJ1-2 | . | TRBV29-1 | . | TGCAGCGTGGTGGCATTCTATGGCTACACCTTC | CSVVAFYGYTF
TRBJ2-7 | . | TRBV7-9 | few | TGTGCCAGCAGCTTGGGACGGAGGGCGATCGAGTATCAGGAGCAGTACTTC | CASSLGRRAIEYQEQYF
TRBJ2-1 | . | TRBV5-6 | . | TGTGCCAGCAGCCGACGCCTCAGGGAGGTCCCCCACAATGAGCAGTTCTTC | CASSRRLREVPHNEQFF
TRBJ2-7 | . | TRBV7-3 | few | TGTGCCAGCAGCTTAGGGAGACAGAAGGGGAACGAGCAGTACTTC | CASSLGRQKGNEQYF
TRBJ2-1 | TRBD2 | TRBV6-1 | . | TGTGCCAGCATACGGGAGGTCTCATACAATGAGCAGTTCTTC | CASIREVSYNEQFF
TRBJ2-1 | . | TRBV2 | many | TGTGCCAGCAGGGTACTTGGGGGAGCCTACAATGAGCAGTTCTTC | CASRVLGGAYNEQFF
TRBJ2-1 | . | TRBV7-9 | . | TGTGCCAGCAGCTTAGGGTCGGGATACAATGAGCAGTTCTTC | CASSLGSGYNEQFF
TRBJ2-1 | . | TRBV6-5 | . | TGTGCCAGCAGTTACGCCGGTCGCCCCCCAGGGAATGAGCAGTTCTTC | CASSYAGRPPGNEQFF
TRBJ2-1 | . | TRBV29-1 | few | TGCAGCGGGGGACACAATGAGCAGTTCTTC | CSGGHNEQFF
TRBJ2-3 | . | TRBV9 | few | TGTGCCAGCAGCGACAGGGACCGTAATACGCAGTATTTT | CASSDRDRNTQYF
TRBJ1-2 | . | TRBV20-1 | . | TGCAGTGCTAGAGATCCGGGTGGCTACACCTTC | CSARDPGGYTF
TRBJ2-1 | TRBD2 | TRBV5-4 | . | TGTGCCAGCAGCTGGACTAGCGGGATCCACAATGAGCAGTTCTTC | CASSWTSGIHNEQFF
TRBJ2-7 | . | TRBV5-1 | . | TGCGCCAGCAGCTGGGGGGACGGTTTGGCCTACGAGCAGTACTTC | CASSWGDGLAYEQYF
TRBJ2-3 | . | TRBV5-1 | . | TGCGCCAGCAGCCCATACGCGGGCACAGATACGCAGTATTTT | CASSPYAGTDTQYF
TRBJ2-7 | TRBD2 | TRBV2 | . | TGTGCCAGCAATGAGGCGGGAGTGTACGAGCAGTACTTC | CASNEAGVYEQYF
TRBJ2-2 | TRBD2 | TRBV4-1 | . | TGCGCCAGCAGCCAAGTAGCGGGGGACGACACCGGGGAGCTGTTTTTT | CASSQVAGDDTGELFF
TRBJ1-1 | . | TRBV15 | once | TGTGCCACCAGCAGAGATGTCGGGGGCGGTGGATTAAACACTGAAGCTTTCTTT | CATSRDVGGGGLNTEAFF
TRBJ2-7 | TRBD2 | TRBV2 | . | TGTGCCAGCAGTGAAACGCTAGCGGGAGCCTACGAGCAGTACTTC | CASSETLAGAYEQYF
TRBJ2-3 | TRBD1 | TRBV5-1 | once | TGCGCCAGCAGAAAGGGGACAGTCGAGTATTTT | CASRKGTVEYF
TRBJ2-2 | TRBD2 | TRBV27 | . | TGTGCCAGCAGTCTCCGGACTAGCGGGGGGGCTTACACCGGGGAGCTGTTTTTT | CASSLRTSGGAYTGELFF
TRBJ2-7 | TRBD1 | TRBV20-1 | . | TGCAGTGCAGACAGGGGGCAGGGGCAGTACTTC | CSADRGQGQYF
TRBJ2-1 | TRBD1 | TRBV30 | few | TGTGCCTGGAGTTCCAAATCCCAGGACAGGGGAAGAAGGAATGAGCAGTTCTTC | CAWSSKSQDRGRRNEQFF
TRBJ2-1 | . | TRBV10-3 | few | TGTGCCATCAGTGAAATTACTAACAATGAGCAGTTCTTC | CAISEITNNEQFF
TRBJ1-5 | . | TRBV9 | few | TGTGCCAGCAGCGTATCCGGGGCGCAAAATCAGCCCCAGCATTTT | CASSVSGAQNQPQHF
TRBJ2-1 | . | TRBV10-3 | . | TGTGCCATCAGTTCCTCCGAGGAGCAGTTCTTC | CAISSSEEQFF
TRBJ2-7 | TRBD2 | TRBV7-9 | . | TGTGCCAGCAGCTTATTAGCGGGAGTCTACGAGCAGTACTTC | CASSLLAGVYEQYF
TRBJ1-2 | TRBD1 | TRBV6-4 | . | TGTGCCAGCAGTGACTCAACAGGGGTTGGCTACACCTTC | CASSDSTGVGYTF
TRBJ1-2 | . | TRBV29-1 | . | TGCAGCGCGACCTTTAACTATGGCTACACCTTC | CSATFNYGYTF
TRBJ1-5 | . | TRBV19 | . | TGTGCCAGCAAACAGGGTGTTCGCAATCAGCCCCAGCATTTT | CASKQGVRNQPQHF
TRBJ2-2 | . | TRBV7-8 | . | TGTGCCAGCAGCTTTTTCTTCACCTCGAACACCGGGGAGCTGTTTTTT | CASSFFFTSNTGELFF
TRBJ1-4 | . | TRBV29-1 | . | TGCAGCGTGACAGAATCAACTAATGAAAAACTGTTTTTT | CSVTESTNEKLFF
TRBJ2-7 | . | TRBV7-2 | . | TGTGCCAGCAGCCAATCGGGATTCGAGCAGTACTTC | CASSQSGFEQYF
TRBJ2-7 | TRBD2 | TRBV2 | . | TGTGCCAGCAGAACCGGGACTAGCGGATACGAGCAGTACTTC | CASRTGTSGYEQYF
TRBJ2-7 | . | TRBV2 | . | TGTGCCAGCAGTGATGGGGACTTCCGCTACGAGCAGTACTTC | CASSDGDFRYEQYF
TRBJ1-1 | . | TRBV9 | few | TGTGCCAGCAGCGTAGGACTGTCTAGCGGGTCTGAAGCTTTCTTT | CASSVGLSSGSEAFF
TRBJ2-1 | TRBD2 | TRBV7-8 | few | TGTGCCAGCAGCTTATCTAGCGGGGGGGCTTCGCAGTTCTTC | CASSLSSGGASQFF
TRBJ1-2 | TRBD1 | TRBV7-6 | . | TGTGCCAGCAGCCCGTACGAGGGACAGGGAATTATGGTACCCTATGGCTACACCTTC | CASSPYEGQGIMVPYGYTF